The present T cell receptor beta chain was sequenced within a study of identical twins. Study outcomes and limitations: Zero-insertion findings could be partly confounded by invariant cells (MAIT and iNKT cells).

Germline CDR1 is SGHTA and CDR2 is FQGNSA. The CDR3 is 15 amino acids. V lost 4 bases, J lost 8 bases, and 11 bases stayed unmatched. TCRdb passed the 5' RACE reads through MiXCR, listing each CDR3 protein once. Found here are roughly 750,000 distinct CDR3 sequences, approximately 21% of them singletons; the top ten hold approximately 4.3%. Turning to this clonotype: Its target is unknown.

This sample also appeared in a second study, on T cells expressing NK-cell markers.

The chain uses TRBV7-2 and TRBJ2-1; 7 nucleotides line up with TRBD2. This sequence was found in a woman aged 18-29 years in good health. Sequenced: PBMCs. The CDR3 coding sequence is TGTGCCAGCAGCTCCCCAGCGGGAACTTTCTATGAGCAGTTCTTC. This codes for CASSSPAGTFYEQFF.